Below are 32 T cell receptor beta chains sequenced from a single sample in a study of T cells in Graves' hyperthyroidism and ophthalmopathy. Amplified regions were TCR beta CDR3 sequences from RNA transcripts. An initial round of RT-PCR targeting the TCR CDR3 relied on the HTBI primer set. TCRdb re-derived calls from the multiplex PCR reads in MiXCR, one entry per CDR3 protein. This table has 730,000 or so distinct CDR3 sequences, about 17% appearing once. Sequenced material: blood. These receptors originate from a woman aged 45-65 years with Graves' hyperthyroidism that later progressed to Graves' ophthalmopathy.

This clonotype appeared many times. The CDR3 bases are TGTGCCTGGAGCCGGTCGTACTATGGCTACACCTTC. Protein sequence: CAWSRSYYGYTF. The chain employs TRBV30 and TRBJ1-2; D gene uncertain. The V end was cut by 3 bases, the J end by 3 bases, with 8 bases between. The CDR3 is made up of 12 amino acids. The germline gives CDR1 GTSNPN, CDR2 SVGIG (reference sequence).

Many counts were recorded for this clonotype. The chain employs TRBV27 and TRBJ2-5; D is ambiguous. The CDR3 runs 13 residues. The germline V gene has CDR1 MNHEY and CDR2 SMNVEV (reference sequence). Deletions cut 3 bases from V and 5 bases from J, with 10 bases between. In DNA, the CDR3 is TGTGCCAGCAGTTTCGCCCGTATGGAGACCCAGTACTTC. Amino acids: CASSFARMETQYF.

This chain connects TRBV6-1 to TRBJ1-5; tentative D call: TRBD1 (6 bases). The V gene's germline CDR1 is MNHNS and CDR2 SASEGT. This CDR3 comprises 16 residues. Deletions cut 7 bases from V and 0 bases from J, with 16 bases between. The CDR3 sequence: CASIKGGPYSNQPQHF. In DNA, the CDR3 is TGTGCCAGCATCAAGGGGGGACCTTATAGCAATCAGCCCCAGCATTTT.

The V gene is TRBV7-2, the J gene TRBJ2-2, with 7 bases lining up with TRBD2. V shed 5 bases and J 1 base; nucleotides not matched to a gene: 7. CDR3 length: 16 amino acids. The germline gives CDR1 SGHTA, CDR2 FQGNSA. The CDR3 DNA sequence: TGTGCCAGCAGCCCACATGGCGGGGGGAACACCGGGGAGCTGTTTTTT. This sequence encodes CASSPHGGGNTGELFF.

At least ten counts were recorded for this clonotype. V gene TRBV11-1 combines with J gene TRBJ1-2, with 7 bases aligning to TRBD1. CDR1 and CDR2 from the germline V gene are SGHAT and FQDESV (reference sequence). J lost 3 bases, V lost 5 bases, and 9 bases had no gene match. This CDR3 contains 15 residues. CDR3 DNA sequence: TGTGCCAGCAGCATCGACAGGGTTGGAGACTATGGCTACACCTTC. It yields the protein CASSIDRVGDYGYTF.

This clonotype has more than one count but fewer than ten. V gene TRBV25-1 combines with J gene TRBJ1-2, with unresolved D. Germline CDR1 reads MGHDK; CDR2 reads SYGVNS. The V and J ends lost 1 base and 2 bases respectively, with 8 bases between them. The CDR3 is 14 amino acids. The CDR3 loop is CASSEFGQNYGYTF. The CDR3 DNA reads as TGTGCCAGCAGTGAATTCGGTCAGAACTATGGCTACACCTTC.

This clonotype was observed a few times. This chain joins TRBV3-1 and TRBJ1-4; TRBD1 is a possible D gene (5 bases). V shed 3 bases and J shed 2 bases, with 16 bases lying between them. This CDR3 contains 17 residues. Germline CDR1 is LGHDT and CDR2 is YNNKEL (reference sequence). Here the CDR3 reads CASSQGRQPGTNEKLFF. In DNA, the CDR3 is TGTGCCAGCAGCCAGGGTAGACAGCCTGGGACTAATGAAAAACTGTTTTTT.

This clonotype occurred a few times. V usage is TRBV5-1 and J usage is TRBJ1-2; TRBD1 matches at 8 bases. The CDR3 has 14 amino acids. Germline V CDR1 and CDR2: SGHRS, YFSETQ. Trimming took 4 bases from V and 8 from J; bases not matched to a gene: 10. The CDR3 coding sequence is TGCGCCAGCAGCGTGGACAGGGAATTTCGGGGCTACACCTTC. Protein sequence: CASSVDREFRGYTF.

Ten or more counts support this clonotype. The V and J genes are TRBV14 and TRBJ1-2, with a weak D call TRBD1 (5 bases). The germline V gene encodes CDR1 SGHDN and CDR2 FVKESK. Trimming shortened V by 0 bases and J by 9 bases, and 14 bases separated the two germline ends. The CDR3 is made up of 14 amino acids. CDR3 in DNA: TGTGCCAGCAGCCAAGATCCCAGGGTGAGGAGCTACACCTTC. Amino acid sequence: CASSQDPRVRSYTF.

This clonotype was detected a few times. In DNA, the CDR3 is TGCAGCGTTGGACCTAGCGGGGGGTCGTCCTACGAGCAGTACTTC. Translating it yields CSVGPSGGSSYEQYF. The rearrangement joins TRBV29-1 to TRBJ2-7, with 11 nucleotides matching TRBD2. V shed 4 bases, J shed 1 base, and the junction held 6 bases outside the gene matches. CDR1 and CDR2 from the germline V gene are SQVTM and ANQGSEA. This CDR3 is 15 amino acids long.

The V and J genes are TRBV19 and TRBJ2-6; D is ambiguous. V was shortened by 6 bases and J by 2 bases, with 8 bases between the two germline ends. The germline V gene has CDR1 LNHDA and CDR2 SQIVND (reference sequence). CDR3 length: 14 residues. The chain's CDR3 is CASSDAPGANVLTF. The CDR3 DNA reads TGTGCCAGTAGCGACGCTCCTGGGGCCAACGTCCTGACTTTC. Complete variable domain (other parts from reference TRBV19 and TRBJ2-6): DGGITQSPKYLFRKEGQNVTLSCEQNLNHDAMYWYRQDPGQGLRLIYYSQIVNDFQKGDIAEGYSVSREKKESFPLTVTSAQKNPTAFYLCASSDAPGANVLTFGAGSRLTVL.

This clonotype was counted ten times or more. V and J are TRBV20-1 and TRBJ1-5; 8 positions agree with TRBD1. Germline V gene lookup returns CDR1 DFQATT and CDR2 SNEGSKA (reference sequence). The junction had 6 bases not matched to a gene; V was cut back by 0 bases and J by 5 bases. The CDR3 spans 15 residues. The CDR3, as DNA: TGCAGTGCTAGAGACTCTGACAGGGGTCATCAGCCCCAGCATTTT. It yields the protein CSARDSDRGHQPQHF.

The chain links TRBV18 to TRBJ2-2; D uncertain. The CDR3 consists of 15 residues. Germline lookup yields CDR1 KGHSH and CDR2 LQKENI. V lost 3 bases to trimming and J lost 0 bases, with 8 bases between them. The CDR3 protein is CASSPSRTNTGELFF. The DNA for the CDR3 is TGTGCCAGCTCACCTTCGAGGACGAACACCGGGGAGCTGTTTTTT.

The chain carries TRBV27 and TRBJ1-1, with 11 positions matching TRBD1. CDR1 and CDR2 from the germline V gene are MNHEY and SMNVEV (reference sequence). Trimming took 7 bases from V and 3 from J; bases not matched to a gene: 4. The CDR3 sequence is 14 residues long. In nucleotides, the CDR3 is TGTGCCAGCACTTTGGGACAGGGGGACACTGAAGCTTTCTTT. Residues: CASTLGQGDTEAFF.

This clonotype has at least ten counts. This chain joins TRBV7-9 and TRBJ2-3; possibly TRBD2 for D (5 bases). The germline V gene encodes CDR1 SEHNR and CDR2 FQNEAQ (reference sequence). The germline V and J ends were trimmed by 3 bases and 3 bases, with 16 bases remaining between them. The CDR3 has 16 residues. The CDR3 nucleotides read TGTGCCAGCAGCTTTTTGGAGGAAACTCAGACAGATACGCAGTATTTT. Translation gives CASSFLEETQTDTQYF.

This clonotype was seen more than once but under ten times. The V call is TRBV7-9, the J call TRBJ1-5; tentatively, D is TRBD1 (5 bases). Germline V lookup: CDR1 SEHNR, CDR2 FQNEAQ (reference sequence). The V end was cut by 0 bases, the J end by 9 bases, with 9 bases between. This CDR3 has 13 amino acids. CDR3 loop: CASSLAGTLPQHF. CDR3 sequence (DNA): TGTGCCAGCAGCTTAGCCGGGACCCTGCCCCAGCATTTT.

This clonotype appeared many times. In DNA form, the CDR3 reads TGTGCCAGCAGTTTACAACCGGGACGGGACTACGAGCAGTACTTC. Protein: CASSLQPGRDYEQYF. The chain employs TRBV27 and TRBJ2-7, with D perhaps given as TRBD1 or TRBD2 (5 bases each). The length of the CDR3 is 15 residues. Germline V gives CDR1 MNHEY, CDR2 SMNVEV (reference sequence). V was cut by 2 bases and J by 3 bases, with 14 bases left in between.

This clonotype has more than one count but fewer than ten. The chain is built from TRBV29-1 and TRBJ2-3; 7 bases agree with TRBD1. Germline CDR1 reads SQVTM; CDR2 reads ANQGSEA. J lost 2 bases, V lost 2 bases, and 10 bases had no gene match. This CDR3 has 16 amino acids. In nucleotides, the CDR3 is TGCAGCGTTGAACATCAGACAGGGTTCAACACAGATACGCAGTATTTT. Translated, it gives CSVEHQTGFNTDTQYF.

On this clonotype: No conserved phenylalanine or tryptophan is present at the end of the CDR3, so a read error is the likely explanation. The J gene is TRBJ1-5, the V gene TRBV3-1; unclear D gene. There are 14 residues in the CDR3. Trimming took off 4 bases at V and 5 bases at J, with 12 bases between the two ends. Germline CDR1 LGHDT, CDR2 YNNKEL (reference sequence). CDR3 residues: CASSPAGRDQPQHL. CDR3 coding DNA: TGTGCCAGCAGCCCGGCCGGTAGGGATCAGCCCCAGCATCTT.

This clonotype was found a few times. The chain couples TRBV25-1 to TRBJ2-7, with 10 bases that match TRBD1. Germline V lookup: CDR1 MGHDK, CDR2 SYGVNS. The CDR3 totals 15 residues. V was clipped by 6 bases and J by 3 bases; unmatched bases: 8. CDR3 amino acids: CASSVGTGEVYEQYF. In DNA, the CDR3 is TGTGCCAGCAGCGTAGGGACAGGGGAGGTCTACGAGCAGTACTTC.

There are many counts of this clonotype. CDR3 region: CASTWGPMNTEAFF. Here the CDR3 DNA reads TGTGCCAGCACGTGGGGGCCAATGAACACTGAAGCTTTCTTT. This chain joins TRBV2 and TRBJ1-1, with a weak D call TRBD1 (6 bases). The CDR3 runs 14 residues. V was clipped by 7 bases and J by 0 bases, with 12 bases between them. Germline V CDR1 and CDR2: SNHLY, FYNNEI.

This clonotype was picked up many times. The rearrangement joins TRBV5-5 to TRBJ2-7; 8 nucleotides agree with TRBD1. Trimming removed 4 bases from V and 2 bases from J; junction bases left unmatched: 5. This CDR3 spans 14 amino acids. Germline lookup yields CDR1 SGHKS and CDR2 YYEKEE (reference sequence). The CDR3 protein is CASSTDRAPYEQYF. Here the CDR3 DNA reads TGTGCCAGCAGCACGGACAGGGCCCCCTACGAGCAGTACTTC. The full variable domain, with the rest looked up from reference TRBV5-5 and TRBJ2-7, is DAGVTQSPTHLIKTRGQQVTLRCSPISGHKSVSWYQQVLGQGPQFIFQYYEKEERGRGNFPDRFSARQFPNYSSELNVNALLLGDSALYLCASSTDRAPYEQYFGPGTRLTVT.

This clonotype was seen repeatedly, ten times or more. This chain uses TRBV11-2 with TRBJ1-6; 7 bases align to TRBD1. V shed 0 bases, J shed 19 bases, and the junction held 9 bases outside the gene matches. CDR1 is SGHAT, CDR2 FQNNGV, per germline. The CDR3 totals 13 residues. CDR3: CASSLDPDRTIHF. Here the CDR3 DNA reads TGTGCCAGCAGCTTAGATCCGGACAGGACAATTCACTTT.

V usage is TRBV12-3 or TRBV12-4 and J usage is TRBJ1-2, with 9 positions matching TRBD1. CDR3 size: 14 residues. Losses at the gene ends were 3 bases for V and 7 bases for J; bases not matched to a gene: 6. CDR3 protein: CASSFLGQGGGYTF. The DNA of the CDR3 is TGTGCCAGCAGTTTCTTGGGACAGGGTGGTGGCTACACCTTC.

This clonotype was counted at least ten times. V gene TRBV27 combines with J gene TRBJ2-7; 8 bases agree with TRBD1. This CDR3 has 13 residues. The trim removed 6 bases at V and 5 bases at J, leaving 6 bases unmatched. CDR1 is MNHEY and CDR2 is SMNVEV in the germline V gene (reference sequence). CDR3 coding DNA: TGTGCCAGCAGGGCGACAGGGGTCCACGAGCAGTACTTC. Its protein product is CASRATGVHEQYF.

This clonotype was seen ten or more times. This sequence joins TRBV6-1 and TRBJ2-3, with 12 bases identical to TRBD2. Germline V gene lookup returns CDR1 MNHNS and CDR2 SASEGT. The CDR3 is 21 amino acids. Trimming took 0 bases from V and 1 from J; bases not matched to a gene: 14. The CDR3 is CASSEALGQGLAGGRTDTQYF. The CDR3 DNA reads TGTGCCAGCAGTGAAGCCCTAGGACAGGGGCTAGCGGGGGGGCGCACAGATACGCAGTATTTT.

This clonotype turned up a few times. This chain links TRBV20-1 with TRBJ2-7; no clear D. CDR1 is DFQATT, CDR2 SNEGSKA, per germline (reference sequence). The CDR3 is made up of 16 amino acids. V was shortened by 4 bases and J by 0 bases, with 19 bases between the two germline ends. CDR3 in DNA: TGCAGTGCTATAGTCGTCCCGTTGAAAAGCTCCTACGAGCAGTACTTC. Residues: CSAIVVPLKSSYEQYF.

This clonotype was seen more than once but under ten times. This rearrangement joins TRBV5-1 to TRBJ2-1; 10 positions match TRBD2. The V gene end was trimmed by 4 bases and the J gene end by 10 bases; junction bases not matched to a gene: 8. This CDR3 has 14 residues. The germline V gene has CDR1 SGHRS and CDR2 YFSETQ. This chain's CDR3 is CASSPASGGREQFF. The CDR3 region has the DNA TGCGCCAGCAGCCCCGCTAGCGGGGGCCGGGAGCAGTTCTTC.

The chain carries TRBV5-1 and TRBJ2-7, with 10 nucleotides matching TRBD1. The germline V gene has CDR1 SGHRS and CDR2 YFSETQ. V shed 0 bases and J 1 base; nucleotides not matched to a gene: 7. The CDR3 has 17 residues. In DNA form, the CDR3 reads TGCGCCAGCAGCTTGGGGGCTGGGACAGGGGCTTCCTACGAGCAGTACTTC. Translated: CASSLGAGTGASYEQYF. Full variable domain (remainder filled in from reference TRBV5-1 and TRBJ2-7): KAGVTQTPRYLIKTRGQQVTLSCSPISGHRSVSWYQQTPGQGLQFLFEYFSETQRNKGNFPGRFSGRQFSNSRSEMNVSTLELGDSALYLCASSLGAGTGASYEQYFGPGTRLTVT.

This clonotype came up a few times. This rearrangement joins TRBV7-9 to TRBJ1-6; tentative D call: TRBD1 (6 bases). Germline V gene lookup returns CDR1 SEHNR and CDR2 FQNEAQ (reference sequence). The V and J ends lost 4 bases and 1 base respectively, with 14 bases between them. The CDR3 runs 17 residues. The CDR3 region is CASSSPPGESYNSPLHF. The CDR3, as DNA: TGTGCCAGCAGCTCTCCGCCAGGGGAGTCCTATAATTCACCCCTCCACTTT.

Ten or more counts support this clonotype. V gene TRBV12-3 or TRBV12-4 combines with J gene TRBJ1-1; 9 bases align to TRBD1. The CDR3 has 14 amino acids. After removal of 1 base from V and 6 bases from J, the junction contained 3 bases not matched to a gene. CDR3 nucleotide sequence: TGTGCCAGCAGTTTAGAGACAGGGGGTGCTGAAGCTTTCTTT. Translation gives CASSLETGGAEAFF.

The V gene is TRBV13, the J gene TRBJ1-2; D gene uncertain. CDR1 is PRHDT, CDR2 FYEKMQ, per germline (reference sequence). This CDR3 is built from 15 residues. V was clipped by 0 bases and J by 0 bases, with 8 bases between them. The CDR3, as DNA: TGTGCCAGCAGCTTAGGGACAAGCCCTAACTATGGCTACACCTTC. It specifies CASSLGTSPNYGYTF.